This passage covers 31 T cell receptor beta chains from one sample sequenced in a study of T cell responses to AZD1222 COVID-19 vaccine. TCRdb's table, derived via immunoSEQ multiplex PCR, lists solely in-frame clones and lacks some. The sample has 120,000 or so clones, 88% seen once. The input for sequencing was peripheral blood, taken on day 0 of AZD1222 vaccination. The origin of the receptors is an adult in good health.

The gene calls are TRBV3-1 (or the pseudogene TRBV3-2) and TRBJ1-4, with D unclear. This CDR3 has 14 residues. Germline CDR1 and CDR2: LGHDT and YNNKEL (reference sequence). V was cut by 4 bases and J by 7 bases, with 13 bases left in between. The CDR3 coding sequence is TGTGCCAGCAGCCCCCACGGGCGGGGTGAAAAACTGTTTTTT. It translates to CASSPHGRGEKLFF.

V gene TRBV6-1 combines with J gene TRBJ1-4; D remains ambiguous. Trimming removed 6 bases from V and 8 bases from J, with 16 bases in between. The CDR3 is 14 amino acids. Germline lookup yields CDR1 MNHNS and CDR2 SASEGT. CDR3 region: CASSRAPTLEKLFF. CDR3 DNA: TGTGCCAGCAGCCGGGCCCCAACCTTAGAAAAACTGTTTTTT.

The V call is TRBV11-2, the J call TRBJ1-2; D unclear. CDR3 length: 14 amino acids. Trimming left V 3 bases short and J 7 bases short, with 15 bases between. Per germline, CDR1 SGHAT and CDR2 FQNNGV. The CDR3 DNA reads as TGTGCCAGCAGCTTCCCGGGGAACTGGCGTGGCTACACCTTC. Protein: CASSFPGNWRGYTF.

The rearrangement uses TRBV6-1 and TRBJ1-6; D might be TRBD1 (5 bases). CDR1 MNHNS and CDR2 SASEGT come from the germline V gene. The V gene lost 3 bases and the J gene lost 6 bases, with 6 bases spanning the gap. The CDR3 has 13 amino acids. The CDR3 nucleotides are TGTGCCAGCAGTGACAGGGTTAATTCACCCCTCCACTTT. Its translation is CASSDRVNSPLHF.

The rearrangement links TRBV23-1 to TRBJ2-5; 11 positions agree with TRBD1. TRBV23-1 is placed among ORFs of uncertain function. CDR3 length: 16 residues. V was pared by 3 bases and J by 9 bases, with 12 bases of the junction left unmatched. The chain's CDR3 is CASSHPGQGALLAQYF. The DNA for the CDR3 is TGCGCCAGCAGTCACCCCGGACAGGGGGCCCTTTTGGCCCAGTACTTC.

The CDR3 protein is CASSGTGIEQFF. CDR3 sequence (DNA): TGTGCCAGCAGCGGGACGGGGATCGAGCAGTTCTTC. The chain employs TRBV13 and TRBJ2-1, with D possibly being TRBD1 or TRBD2 (5 bases each). There are 12 residues in the CDR3. Germline assignment: CDR1 PRHDT and CDR2 FYEKMQ (reference sequence). Between the trimmed V and J ends, which lost 5 bases and 10 bases, there was a span of 12 bases.

This clone was seen just once. CDR3 nucleotide sequence: TGTGCCAGCAGCCAAGGCTACACACACAACACAGATACGCAGTATTTT. Translating gives CASSQGYTHNTDTQYF. The chain employs TRBV4-2 and TRBJ2-3; D is uncertain. The CDR3 is 16 residues long. Germline loops: CDR1 LGHNA, CDR2 YNFKEQ. V lost 1 base and J lost 2, with 13 bases in between.

The V call is TRBV6-5, the J call TRBJ2-3, with D possibly matching TRBD2 (6 bases). The CDR3 runs to 12 residues. Trimming took off 6 bases at V and 5 bases at J, with 9 bases between the two ends. Germline V gene data show CDR1 as MNHEY and CDR2 as SVGAGI. DNA of the CDR3: TGTGCCAGCAGGATGGAGGGAGATACGCAGTATTTT. As protein: CASRMEGDTQYF.

This clone has only one observation. The chain links TRBV10-2 to TRBJ2-2, with D perhaps TRBD1 (6 bases). Germline V gene lookup returns CDR1 WSHSY and CDR2 SAAADI. Trimming took off 3 bases at V and 4 bases at J, with 9 bases between the two ends. CDR3 length: 14 amino acids. CDR3 nucleotides: TGCGCCAGCAGTGAACAGGGCCCCACCGGGGAGCTGTTTTTT. This translates into CASSEQGPTGELFF.

The chain employs TRBV20-1 and TRBJ1-2; D call uncertain. Between the trimmed V and J ends, which lost 3 bases and 6 bases, there was a span of 8 bases. There are 11 residues in the CDR3. CDR1 and CDR2 from the germline V gene are DFQATT and SNEGSKA (reference sequence). CDR3 sequence reads: CSASMRDGYTF. The CDR3 nucleotides are TGCAGTGCTAGTATGAGGGATGGCTACACCTTC.

V and J are TRBV3-1 (or the pseudogene TRBV3-2) and TRBJ1-1; no clear D. The ends were cut back, 0 bases at V and 4 bases at J, with 12 bases in the middle. Germline values: CDR1 LGHDT, CDR2 YNNKEL (reference sequence). This CDR3 comprises 15 residues. Here the CDR3 DNA reads TGTGCCAGCAGCCAAGATAGTGGACGTGGCACTGAAGCTTTCTTT. Protein product: CASSQDSGRGTEAFF.

This chain uses TRBV5-1 with TRBJ2-1, with 9 bases fitting TRBD2. Germline CDR1 is SGHRS and CDR2 is YFSETQ. With 4 bases clipped from V and 2 bases from J, the junction kept 7 bases outside the gene matches. CDR3 length equals 16 residues. CDR3: CASSATSGRPYNEQFF. As DNA, the CDR3 is TGCGCCAGCAGCGCGACTAGCGGAAGACCCTACAATGAGCAGTTCTTC. Looking up the rest from reference TRBV5-1 and TRBJ2-1 gives the full variable domain: KAGVTQTPRYLIKTRGQQVTLSCSPISGHRSVSWYQQTPGQGLQFLFEYFSETQRNKGNFPGRFSGRQFSNSRSEMNVSTLELGDSALYLCASSATSGRPYNEQFFGPGTRLTVL.

This clone is a singleton in its sample. At one end the junction does not follow the germline gene, possibly because of a read error. This chain uses TRBV6-5 with TRBJ1-1, with 9 bases identical to TRBD1. CDR3 length: 13 residues. Looked up from germline, CDR1 is MNHEY and CDR2 is SVGAGI. The CDR3 DNA follows: TGTGCCTGCAGTTACAGGGGGCCCACTGAAGCTTTCTTT. Translation: CACSYRGPTEAFF.

The chain joins TRBV4-2 to TRBJ2-7; 7 bases are shared with TRBD2. The junction had 7 bases not matched to a gene; V was cut back by 0 bases and J by 5 bases. The CDR3 covers 15 residues. CDR1 and CDR2 (germline): LGHNA, YNFKEQ. As DNA, the CDR3 is TGTGCCAGCAGCCAAGATCCTCGGGGGGTGAACGAGCAGTACTTC. Residues: CASSQDPRGVNEQYF.

The CDR3 region has the DNA TGTGCCAGCAGCGACGGCCCCGGCACTGAAGCTTTCTTT. Translated: CASSDGPGTEAFF. V gene TRBV11-3 combines with J gene TRBJ1-1; D unresolved. Trimming cost V 5 bases and J 4 bases, with 11 bases left between them. Germline CDR1 SGHNT, CDR2 YENEEA. This CDR3 region has 13 residues.

The chain recombines TRBV11-2 with TRBJ2-7; TRBD1 is a possible D gene (6 bases). The CDR3 has 19 amino acids. Germline V CDR1 and CDR2: SGHAT, FQNNGV. V dropped 8 bases and J dropped 2 bases, with 31 bases sitting between them. For the CDR3, the DNA is TGTGCCAGCCAGATTAGGCCTTGGCGCCTTGGACAGATAACCTACGAGCAGTACTTC. Amino acids: CASQIRPWRLGQITYEQYF.

The J gene is TRBJ1-2, the V gene TRBV9, with unresolved D. This CDR3 region has 15 residues. V was trimmed by 3 bases and J by 4 bases, leaving 16 bases between them. Germline V gene data show CDR1 as SGDLS and CDR2 as YYNGEE. The CDR3 loop reads CASSAQLEGFYGYTF. CDR3 DNA: TGTGCCAGCAGCGCACAACTTGAGGGTTTCTATGGCTACACCTTC. Full variable domain (missing parts from reference TRBV9 and TRBJ1-2): DSGVTQTPKHLITATGQRVTLRCSPRSGDLSVYWYQQSLDQGLQFLIQYYNGEERAKGNILERFSAQQFPDLHSELNLSSLELGDSALYFCASSAQLEGFYGYTFGSGTRLTVV.

The CDR3 protein is CASTSVAGARDTQYF. CDR3 nucleotide sequence: TGTGCCAGCACCTCGGTAGCGGGAGCGAGAGATACGCAGTATTTT. The V and J genes are TRBV27 and TRBJ2-3, with TRBD2 matching over 9 bases. Germline V gene lookup returns CDR1 MNHEY and CDR2 SMNVEV (reference sequence). The ends lost 7 bases at V and 5 bases at J; junction bases unmatched: 10. The CDR3 totals 15 residues.

This clone was recorded once. Written as DNA, the CDR3 is TGTGCCAGCAGCTCCCTAGCGGGGGGAAGAGGGTTCTTC. Translated, it gives CASSSLAGGRGFF. The gene calls are TRBV7-2 and TRBJ2-1, with TRBD2 matching over 11 bases. V was pared by 4 bases and J by 15 bases, with 8 bases of the junction left unmatched. CDR1 is SGHTA, CDR2 FQGNSA, per germline. The CDR3 extends over 13 amino acids.

Here the CDR3 reads CASSLQGSGELFF. As DNA, the CDR3 is TGTGCCAGCAGCTTACAGGGCTCCGGGGAGCTGTTTTTT. The chain joins TRBV11-3 to TRBJ2-2, with D possibly being TRBD1 (5 bases). V was clipped by 2 bases and J by 6 bases, with 7 bases between them. This CDR3 has 13 residues. Germline CDR1 reads SGHNT; CDR2 reads YENEEA.

The chain couples TRBV7-8 to TRBJ1-1; D is ambiguous. V lost 4 bases and J lost 6, with 9 bases in between. Germline V lookup: CDR1 SGHVS, CDR2 FQNEAQ. This CDR3 has 12 residues. DNA for the CDR3: TGTGCCAGCAGCTCCCGAGGGTCTGAAGCTTTCTTT. The encoded protein is CASSSRGSEAFF.

The rearrangement links TRBV6-5 to TRBJ1-6; D might be TRBD1 (5 bases). Germline V CDR1 and CDR2: MNHEY, SVGAGI. The CDR3 covers 14 residues. Trimming stripped 2 bases from V and 10 bases from J, with 12 bases between. This CDR3 reads CASSYNQGGSPLHF. As DNA, the CDR3 is TGTGCCAGCAGTTACAACCAGGGTGGCTCACCCCTCCACTTT.

This clone appeared once. V and J are TRBV5-1 and TRBJ2-2; 7 bases map to TRBD1. The CDR3 is made up of 15 amino acids. Germline CDR1 is SGHRS and CDR2 is YFSETQ. With 4 bases clipped from V and 6 bases from J, the junction kept 9 bases outside the gene matches. The CDR3 loop is CASSPTGTRSGELFF. The CDR3 DNA reads TGCGCCAGCAGCCCGACAGGGACCCGATCCGGGGAGCTGTTTTTT.

This chain links TRBV30 with TRBJ2-1; D might be TRBD1 or TRBD2, each matching 6 bases. The V end was cut by 4 bases, the J end by 8 bases, with 18 bases between. CDR3 length: 14 residues. Per germline, CDR1 GTSNPN and CDR2 SVGIG (reference sequence). CDR3 sequence: CAWTPAGGGDEQFF. CDR3 sequence (DNA): TGTGCCTGGACCCCGGCTGGGGGCGGGGATGAGCAGTTCTTC.

The chain links TRBV5-1 to TRBJ2-5; unclear D gene. V was clipped by 0 bases and J by 5 bases, with 11 bases between them. CDR1 and CDR2 (germline): SGHRS, YFSETQ. This CDR3 is built from 14 residues. The CDR3 sequence is CASSLEGRSETQYF. CDR3 nucleotide sequence: TGCGCCAGCAGCTTGGAGGGCAGGTCCGAGACCCAGTACTTC.

The chain combines TRBV28 with TRBJ1-6; D is unresolved. With 3 bases removed from V and 8 bases from J, the gap between germline ends came to 20 bases. The V gene's germline CDR1 is MDHEN and CDR2 SYDVKM. CDR3 length equals 17 residues. CDR3 sequence: CASSFPLTGLGDSPLHF. CDR3 in DNA: TGTGCCAGCAGTTTCCCCCTGACCGGCCTAGGTGATTCACCCCTCCACTTT.

CDR3 protein: CASSMFATPGTEAFF. The CDR3 DNA follows: TGTGCCAGTAGTATGTTCGCGACACCCGGCACTGAAGCTTTCTTT. This sequence joins TRBV19 and TRBJ1-1; D not resolved. V lost 3 bases, J lost 4 bases, and 15 bases lay in between. Germline CDR1 and CDR2: LNHDA and SQIVND (reference sequence). The CDR3 consists of 15 residues.

V is TRBV21-1 and J is TRBJ2-5. TRBV21-1 is a listed pseudogene. CDR3 size: 16 residues. The CDR3 DNA follows: TGTGCCAGCAGCAAAGGGGCCCCGGGGGCTCAAGAGACCCAGTACTTC. Encoded protein: CASSKGAPGAQETQYF.

This clone was counted between two and nine times. The chain uses TRBV6-2 or TRBV6-3 and TRBJ1-5; unclear D gene. The V gene lost 2 bases and the J gene lost 9 bases, with 14 bases spanning the gap. This CDR3 region has 14 residues. In germline, CDR1 is MNHEY, CDR2 SVGEGT. The CDR3 loop reads CASSYDGRSSPQHF. Here the CDR3 DNA reads TGTGCCAGCAGTTACGACGGCCGCTCTTCGCCCCAGCATTTT.

This chain links TRBV6-2 or TRBV6-3 with TRBJ2-5; D remains unclear. Germline values: CDR1 MNHEY, CDR2 SVGEGT. The CDR3 length is 12 residues. V shed 5 bases and J shed 5 bases, with 9 bases lying between them. The DNA for the CDR3 is TGTGCCAGCAGTAAAGGATGGGAGACCCAGTACTTC. Amino acid sequence: CASSKGWETQYF.

As for this clone: The same CDR3 can be traced to other DNA sequences in this sample. CDR3 DNA: TGTGCCAGCTCACCCACAGGGGGCGATCAGCCCCAGCATTTT. It codes for CASSPTGGDQPQHF. This sequence joins TRBV18 and TRBJ1-5; TRBD1 matches 9 bases. Unmatched junction bases numbered 2, after V lost 3 bases and J lost 5 bases. The CDR3 contains 14 residues. The V gene's germline CDR1 is KGHSH and CDR2 LQKENI.